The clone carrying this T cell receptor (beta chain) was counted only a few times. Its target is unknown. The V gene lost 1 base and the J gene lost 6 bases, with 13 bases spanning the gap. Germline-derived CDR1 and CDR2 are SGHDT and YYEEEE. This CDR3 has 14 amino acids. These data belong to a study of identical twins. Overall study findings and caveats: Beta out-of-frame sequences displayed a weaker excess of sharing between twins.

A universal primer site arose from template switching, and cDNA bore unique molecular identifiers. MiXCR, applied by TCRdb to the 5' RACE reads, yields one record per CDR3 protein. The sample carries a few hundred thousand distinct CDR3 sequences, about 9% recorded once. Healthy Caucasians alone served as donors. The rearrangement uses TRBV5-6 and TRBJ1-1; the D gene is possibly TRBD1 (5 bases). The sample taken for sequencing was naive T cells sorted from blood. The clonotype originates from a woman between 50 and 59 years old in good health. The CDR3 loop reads CASSLRGVGSEAFF. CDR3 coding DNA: TGTGCCAGCAGCTTGCGGGGGGTTGGTTCTGAAGCTTTCTTT. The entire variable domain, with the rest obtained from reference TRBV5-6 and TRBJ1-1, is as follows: DAGVTQSPTHLIKTRGQQVTLRCSPKSGHDTVSWYQQALGQGPQFIFQYYEEEERQRGNFPDRFSGHQFPNYSSELNVNALLLGDSALYLCASSLRGVGSEAFFGQGTRLTVV.